Detailed here is one T cell receptor (beta chain). Per germline, CDR1 MNHNY and CDR2 SVGAGI (reference sequence). The CDR3 has 15 residues. V was pared by 5 bases and J by 0 bases, with 11 bases between. The record originates from a study of blood T cell repertoires in COVID-19. For the study at large: From T cells, B-cell-depleted T cells, or PBMCs came the material, which was cDNA or gDNA.

Clones were read by immunoSEQ multiplex PCR, and TCRdb kept only the in-frame ones, dropping some. The sample lists 130,000 to 150,000 clones, 70% to 90% occurring once. This sequence originates from a woman aged 50 to 60 with acute or convalescent COVID-19. The rearrangement joins TRBV6-6 to TRBJ1-3, with D possibly TRBD1 on 6 matching bases. Sequences were obtained from peripheral blood. CDR3 residues: CASSPGTPSGNTIYF. The CDR3 DNA reads as TGTGCCAGCAGTCCCGGGACACCCTCTGGAAACACCATATATTTT.